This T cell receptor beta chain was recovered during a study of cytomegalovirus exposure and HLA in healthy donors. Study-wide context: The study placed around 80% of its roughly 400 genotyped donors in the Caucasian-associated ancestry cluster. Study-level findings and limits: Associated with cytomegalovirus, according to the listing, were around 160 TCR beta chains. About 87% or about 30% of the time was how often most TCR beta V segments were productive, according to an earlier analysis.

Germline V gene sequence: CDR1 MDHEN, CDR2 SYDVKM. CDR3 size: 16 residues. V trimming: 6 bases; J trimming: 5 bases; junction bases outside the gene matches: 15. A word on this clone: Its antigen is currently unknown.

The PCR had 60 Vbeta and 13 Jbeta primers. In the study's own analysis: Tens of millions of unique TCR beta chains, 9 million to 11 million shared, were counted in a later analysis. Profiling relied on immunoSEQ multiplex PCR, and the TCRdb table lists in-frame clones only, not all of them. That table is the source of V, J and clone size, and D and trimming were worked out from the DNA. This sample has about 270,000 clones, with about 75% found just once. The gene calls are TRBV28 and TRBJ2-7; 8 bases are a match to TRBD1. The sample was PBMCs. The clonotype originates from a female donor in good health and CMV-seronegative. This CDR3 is CASRLNDRGFFDEQYF. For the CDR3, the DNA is TGTGCCAGCAGACTAAACGACAGGGGATTTTTCGACGAGCAGTACTTC. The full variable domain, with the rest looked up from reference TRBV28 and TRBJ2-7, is DVKVTQSSRYLVKRTGEKVFLECVQDMDHENMFWYRQDPGLGLRLIYFSYDVKMKEKGDIPEGYSVSREKKERFSLILESASTNQTSMYLCASRLNDRGFFDEQYFGPGTRLTVT.